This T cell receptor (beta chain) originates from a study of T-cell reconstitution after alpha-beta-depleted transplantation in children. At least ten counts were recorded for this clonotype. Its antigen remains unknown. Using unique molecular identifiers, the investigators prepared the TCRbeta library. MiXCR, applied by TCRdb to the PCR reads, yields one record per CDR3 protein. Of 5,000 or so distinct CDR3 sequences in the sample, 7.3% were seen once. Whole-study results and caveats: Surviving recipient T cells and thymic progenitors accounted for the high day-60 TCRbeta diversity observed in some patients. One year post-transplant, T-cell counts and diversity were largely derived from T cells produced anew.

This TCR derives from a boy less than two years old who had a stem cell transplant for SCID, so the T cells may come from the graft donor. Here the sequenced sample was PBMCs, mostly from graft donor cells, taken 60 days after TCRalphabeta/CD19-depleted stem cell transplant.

The CDR3 DNA follows: TGTGCCACCAGTGATTTGGAACAGGGGGCTTTCGGGGAGCTGTTTTTT. Protein product: CATSDLEQGAFGELFF. The chain links TRBV24-1 to TRBJ2-2; 9 nucleotides line up with TRBD1. Germline-derived CDR1 and CDR2 are KGHDR and SFDVKD. The CDR3 extends over 16 amino acids. Trimming took 0 bases from V and 7 from J; bases not matched to a gene: 5.